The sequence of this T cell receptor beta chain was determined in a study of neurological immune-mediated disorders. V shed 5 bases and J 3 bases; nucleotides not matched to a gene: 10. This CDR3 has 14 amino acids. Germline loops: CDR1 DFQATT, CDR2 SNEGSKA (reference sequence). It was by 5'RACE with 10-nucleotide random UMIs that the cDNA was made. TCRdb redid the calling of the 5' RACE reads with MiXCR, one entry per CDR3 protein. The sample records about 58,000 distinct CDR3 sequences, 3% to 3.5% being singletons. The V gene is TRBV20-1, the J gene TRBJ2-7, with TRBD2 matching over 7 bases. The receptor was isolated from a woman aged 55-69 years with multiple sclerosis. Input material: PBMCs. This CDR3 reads CSAHPGIAGYEQYF. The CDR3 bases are TGCAGTGCTCACCCGGGAATAGCGGGCTACGAGCAGTACTTC.